What follows describes a single T cell receptor (beta chain). Its binding antigen is unknown. No much larger clonotype is one base removed from it; base qualities were not supplied. This entry is derived from a study of cytomegalovirus exposure and HLA in healthy donors (dated by TCRdb to about 2017). A note on the overall study: According to an earlier analysis of around 600 of the donors, 150 million to 200 million T cells yielded 90 million to 140 million unique TCR beta sequences and about 300 Gb of sequence data. Among about 370 genotyped donors of the cohort, an average of roughly 230,000 unique TCR beta nucleotide sequences was sequenced per donor, of which approximately 18% were non-productive. Using immunosequencing, the study profiled T cell repertoires from fewer than 850 subjects and related those repertoires to cytomegalovirus serostatus. Of the 300 to 400 genotyped donors, roughly 80% fell in the genetic ancestry cluster associated with self-reported Caucasian donors. Donor age, sex, ethnicity and CMV serostatus were collected together with the repertoire data. HLA typing covered class I and class II loci at four-digit resolution. The later analysis used no new phenotypic data to find candidate immune exposures, relying instead on TCR beta sequences and their occurrence across donors. A later analysis re-examined previously published TCR beta repertoires from hundreds of donors and added high-resolution HLA genotyping to investigate patterns of TCR occurrence. The study was designed to test whether signatures of past pathogen exposure could be identified by cataloging public T cell receptors. Besides the first cohort of approximately 710 subjects, a separate validation cohort made up of roughly 130 different subjects was used. Four to six DR-DQ haplotypes were handled as single units for association and clustering, since linkage in the cohort was strong. Approximately 330 gigabases of sequencing data and tens of millions of unique TCR sequences made up an early release that covered over 550 HLA-typed donors. The number of typed donors differed by locus: about 620-640 for A, B, C, DRB1 and DQB1; 500 to 550 for DQA1; approximately 600 for DPA1; and roughly 490 for DPB1. Every repertoire in the discovery cohort had been generated on one and the same sequencing platform. High-throughput TCR immunosequencing, statistical association of individual TCRs with disease status, and machine learning were combined to predict cytomegalovirus infection status. In a later genetic analysis, genome-wide SNP genotypes for 398 of the 666 donors were used, and that subset was treated as a discovery cohort. In an earlier analysis of 550 to 700 of the donors, high-throughput TCR beta sequencing was used to judge whether each TCR beta V gene segment behaved as functional or pseudogenic.

Spanning cysteine to phenylalanine, the CDR3 consists of 16 amino acids. The DNA shown is the 48-base CDR3, in frame from base 1. The germline V gene provides CDR1 SGHTA and CDR2 FQGNSA. At the junction V is shortened by 5 bases and J by 2 bases, with 18 bases in between. The cohort consisted of hundreds of healthy bone marrow donors. At the time of sampling, all cohort members were nominally healthy, though unrecorded immune exposures were likely present. The donor tested CMV seropositive and was one of the 289 seropositive cohort members. Every donor gave a peripheral blood sample, and the peripheral blood mononuclear cells from that sample were used for TCR beta sequencing. Genomic DNA extraction from the blood cell samples was performed with the Qiagen DNeasy Blood Extraction Kit. The method behind the library was the immunoSEQ multiplex PCR assay. The multiplex PCR relied on a mix of 60 forward primers for TCR Vbeta segments and 13 reverse primers for TCR Jbeta segments. The CDR3 region of rearranged TCR beta genes was amplified from genomic DNA with a multiplex PCR assay. The Illumina HiSeq System was used to sequence the amplified TCR beta libraries as 87-base-pair reads. From the authors' description of their analysis: Across the roughly 640 repertoires, a later analysis counted approximately 83 million unique TCR beta chains, some 11 million of which were shared by at least two donors. A nearest-neighbor algorithm error-corrected the raw reads and collapsed the reads into unique sequences, merging closely related sequences to remove PCR and sequencing errors. V, D and J gene segments were assigned by aligning CDR3 sequences to IMGT reference sequences. Each retained sequence needed at least a six-nucleotide match to both a V gene segment and a J gene segment. A rearrangement was called productive if the CDR3 had no stop codons and remained in frame with V and J, and every other rearrangement was called non-productive. Following IMGT convention, CDR3 was defined as the stretch from the second conserved V-encoded cysteine to the conserved J-encoded phenylalanine. The earlier analysis of 500 to 650 of the donors excluded any sequence lacking an unambiguous match to a single V gene segment. In an earlier analysis of some 590 of the donors, a V segment was called functional when productive rearrangements were above 56.7%, and segregating when the standard deviation between donors exceeded 5%. A statistical classification framework was built for diagnosing cytomegalovirus status from the catalog of TCR beta chain sequences. In a later analysis, TCR nucleotide sequences were compared against IMGT/GENE-DB human TR gene sequences so that V and J genes could be assigned. A later analysis assigned CDR3 sequences and most-parsimonious VDJ recombination scenarios with the TCRdist pipeline. In a later analysis, each TCR beta chain was defined by its CDR3 amino acid sequence together with its V-gene family, and reads lacking a unique V-gene family were excluded. As a way to deal with suspected cross-contamination and a sequencing artifact, a later analysis dropped approximately 570 nucleotide sequences that were highly shared and had low generation probability. In a later analysis, a clonal expansion index for each public chain was calculated from normalized within-repertoire ranks of inferred template counts. In a later analysis, generation probabilities were computed with a VDJ recombination model fitted to out-of-frame rearrangements, and the resulting probabilities were checked against IGoR. Hypergeometric tests were used in a later analysis to score TCR-TCR, TCR-HLA and TCR-CMV co-occurrence, with a repertoire-size bias correction applied to the TCR pairs. A later analysis estimated false discovery rates by permuting HLA or CMV assignments 20 times. In a later analysis, co-occurring TCRs were grouped using DBSCAN, with TCRdist sequence similarity added in when clustering inside HLA-allele-positive subsets. For co-occurrence clustering, repertoires with fewer than 30,000 or more than 120,000 public chains were excluded, along with several repertoires with anomalous nucleotide sharing. TCRdb obtained this table from immuneACCESS and retained in-frame rearrangements with V and J assigned. These tables miss some clones; where compared with another copy, unresolved V genes account for less than half of the shortfall, and the remainder is unexplained. The V and J calls and clone size were taken over from that table, and D and trimming were inferred from the DNA. For this sample there are about 140,000 clones; 8.9% appear just once. 6% to 7.5% of the sample goes to the ten largest clones.

Summary of the overall study and its limitations: In both the original and validation cohorts, the classifier was reported to diagnose cytomegalovirus status with high specificity and sensitivity. Because the 87-base-pair reads could not distinguish some IMGT-functional V segments, including TRBV6-2 and TRBV6-3, those segments were excluded. A further reported finding was that TCR beta sequences accurately predicted the HLA-A and HLA-B alleles for most subjects in the first cohort. A later analysis associated about 17,000 TCR beta sequences with specific HLA alleles at a false discovery rate of 0.05. According to a later genetic analysis, donors in an Asian-associated ancestry cluster had fewer N-insertions in productive TCRs than the approximately 690-donor mean. This cohort had only TCR beta chains sequenced, and the lack of alpha or paired-chain data limited which features could be detected. Because HLA typing was unavailable for some donors at each locus, only the typed subset was used in association tests. Linkage disequilibrium might explain the correlated functional status among segregating V segments, but an unknown experimental factor could not be ruled out. Across donors, most TCR sequences were observed very rarely, whereas some public TCRs were present in many individuals. Some 15 rarely observed V segments, including chromosome 9 orphons, were excluded from the earlier analysis of some 590 of the donors because counts were too low. In a later genetic analysis, a missense DCLRE1C variant was associated with V-gene and J-gene trimming of TCR beta chains, and the association was replicated in an independent cohort. According to a later analysis, TCR association rates differed among HLA loci, with DRB1 alleles showing the most associated TCRs and HLA-C alleles showing the fewest. A later analysis reported that several top co-occurrence clusters appeared linked to parvovirus B19, influenza, CMV and Epstein-Barr virus. The presence/absence analyses assumed that sequencing depth was roughly uniform across donors, and that assumption may not be true. In an earlier analysis of over 550 of the donors, most TCR beta V segments were observed in productive rearrangements about 87% or about 30% of the time, broadly matching IMGT annotations. A later analysis found that most CMV-associated TCR beta chains appeared HLA-restricted, with HLA associations seemingly driven largely by CMV exposure. In vitro tests confirmed that a few of the cytomegalovirus-associated TCR beta chains recognize cytomegalovirus antigens. A cluster of highly shared sequence variants was judged likely to be a technical artifact of the sequencing pipeline. Assigning TCR associations to individual alleles was difficult when HLA alleles, especially DR and DQ, strongly co-occurred. CMV serostatus was the only immune exposure information available for the cohort. The authors suggested that the approach could potentially be generalized to other disease states and immunological phenotypes. The study gave a list of under 200 TCR beta chains associated with cytomegalovirus. In a later analysis, HLA-associated TCR beta chains showed more clonal expansion and lower generation probabilities than non-associated chains that were equally common.

The sequence joins TRBV7-2 to TRBJ1-2; the D gene cannot be named for sure. The material sequenced was PBMCs. This clonotype was obtained from a woman in her thirties or forties in good health and CMV-seropositive. The nucleotides read TGTGCCAGCAGCCCCATGTCCCCTCGGGGAAACTATGGCTACACCTTC. Translated, it gives CASSPMSPRGNYGYTF.